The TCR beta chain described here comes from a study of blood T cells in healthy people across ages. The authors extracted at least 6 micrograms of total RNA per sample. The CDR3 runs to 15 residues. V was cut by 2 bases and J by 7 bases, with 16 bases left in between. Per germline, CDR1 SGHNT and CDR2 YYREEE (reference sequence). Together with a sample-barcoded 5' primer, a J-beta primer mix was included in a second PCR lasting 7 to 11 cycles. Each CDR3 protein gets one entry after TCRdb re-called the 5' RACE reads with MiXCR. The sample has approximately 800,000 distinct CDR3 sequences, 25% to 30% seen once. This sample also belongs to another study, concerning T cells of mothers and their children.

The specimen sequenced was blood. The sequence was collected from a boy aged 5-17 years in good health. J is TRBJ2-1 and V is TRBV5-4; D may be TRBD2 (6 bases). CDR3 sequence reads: CASSFWRGAANEQFF. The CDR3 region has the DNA TGTGCCAGCAGCTTTTGGCGGGGAGCGGCAAATGAGCAGTTCTTC.